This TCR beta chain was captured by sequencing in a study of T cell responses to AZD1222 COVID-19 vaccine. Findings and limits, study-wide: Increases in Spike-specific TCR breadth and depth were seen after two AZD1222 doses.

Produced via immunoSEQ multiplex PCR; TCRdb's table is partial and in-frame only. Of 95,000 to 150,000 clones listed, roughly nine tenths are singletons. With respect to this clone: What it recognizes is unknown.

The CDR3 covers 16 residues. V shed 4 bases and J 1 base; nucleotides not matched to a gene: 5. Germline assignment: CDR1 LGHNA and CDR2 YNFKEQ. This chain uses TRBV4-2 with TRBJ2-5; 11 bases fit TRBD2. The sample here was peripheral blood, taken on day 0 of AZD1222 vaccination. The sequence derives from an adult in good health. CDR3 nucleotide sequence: TGTGCCAGCAGCCCGATAGCGGGAGGGGTCCAAGAGACCCAGTACTTC. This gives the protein CASSPIAGGVQETQYF.